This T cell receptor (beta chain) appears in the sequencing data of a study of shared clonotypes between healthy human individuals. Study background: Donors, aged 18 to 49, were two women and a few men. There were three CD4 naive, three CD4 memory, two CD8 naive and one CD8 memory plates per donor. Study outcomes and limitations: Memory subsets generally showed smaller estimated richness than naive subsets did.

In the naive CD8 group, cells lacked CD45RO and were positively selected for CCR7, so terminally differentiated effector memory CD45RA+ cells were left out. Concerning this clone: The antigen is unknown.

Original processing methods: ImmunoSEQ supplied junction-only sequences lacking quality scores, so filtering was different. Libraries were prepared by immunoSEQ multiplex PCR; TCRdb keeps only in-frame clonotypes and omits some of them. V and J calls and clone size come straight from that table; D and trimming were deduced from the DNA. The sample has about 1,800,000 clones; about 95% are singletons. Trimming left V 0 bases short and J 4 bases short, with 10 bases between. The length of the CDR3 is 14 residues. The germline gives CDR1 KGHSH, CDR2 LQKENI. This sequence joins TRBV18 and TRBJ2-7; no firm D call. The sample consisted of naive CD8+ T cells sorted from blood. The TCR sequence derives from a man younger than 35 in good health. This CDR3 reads CASSPPLVRYEQYF. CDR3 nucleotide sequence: TGTGCCAGCTCACCACCGCTAGTCAGATACGAGCAGTACTTC.